The next 32 T cell receptor beta chains were all read from a single sample in a study of beta chain features in type 1 diabetes. Study conclusions and caveats: The study found moderately but significantly shorter TCRB CDR3s in all four CD4+ subsets of Type 1 diabetes patients.

No antigen has been identified for these receptors. Expressed TCRB transcripts were sequenced because the entire RNA isolate underwent reverse transcription. Assay used: immunoSEQ multiplex PCR; TCRdb lists only in-frame clones, some missing. The data contain 150,000 to 200,000 clones, roughly 60% of them singletons. Sequenced: naive CD4+ T cells from blood. Receptor source: a man aged 30 to 45 with type 1 diabetes.

Concerning this clone itself: At the DNA level, this CDR3 is encoded by other sequences in the same sample as well. The chain combines TRBV18 with TRBJ2-3; D possibly corresponds to TRBD2 (6 bases). Germline V gene lookup returns CDR1 KGHSH and CDR2 LQKENI. Trimming removed 3 bases from V and 2 bases from J, with 12 bases in between. This CDR3 contains 15 residues. CDR3 bases: TGTGCCAGCTCACCGCCGGGACTTTCCACAGATACGCAGTATTTT. Amino acids: CASSPPGLSTDTQYF.

V is TRBV18 and J is TRBJ2-5; D uncertain. From germline, CDR1 is KGHSH and CDR2 LQKENI. The V and J ends lost 3 bases and 1 base respectively, with 9 bases between them. The CDR3 extends over 14 amino acids. The CDR3 DNA follows: TGTGCCAGCTCACCTCTAAAGTTCCAAGAGACCCAGTACTTC. This gives the protein CASSPLKFQETQYF.

The V gene is TRBV5-1, the J gene TRBJ1-1, with D possibly TRBD1 on 5 matching bases. With 8 bases removed from V and 6 bases from J, the gap between germline ends came to 14 bases. CDR3 length equals 12 residues. CDR1 and CDR2 from the germline V gene are SGHRS and YFSETQ. The CDR3 region is CASRAGTSEAFF. The CDR3 nucleotides read TGCGCCAGTCGGGCCGGGACCTCTGAAGCTTTCTTT. The full variable domain, rest sourced from reference TRBV5-1 and TRBJ1-1, is KAGVTQTPRYLIKTRGQQVTLSCSPISGHRSVSWYQQTPGQGLQFLFEYFSETQRNKGNFPGRFSGRQFSNSRSEMNVSTLELGDSALYLCASRAGTSEAFFGQGTRLTVV.

The chain joins TRBV30 to TRBJ2-2; D is undetermined. The V gene lost 5 bases and the J gene lost 11 bases, with 9 bases spanning the gap. CDR3 length equals 10 residues. Germline assignment: CDR1 GTSNPN and CDR2 SVGIG (reference sequence). The CDR3 sequence is CAWGLRELFF. For the CDR3, the DNA is TGTGCCTGGGGTCTCCGTGAGCTGTTTTTT.

The chain employs TRBV28 and TRBJ2-2, with TRBD1 matching over 7 bases. CDR1 and CDR2 from the germline V gene are MDHEN and SYDVKM. Trimming at V came to 5 bases and at J to 3 bases, leaving 6 bases not matched to a gene. The CDR3 runs to 15 residues. In nucleotides, the CDR3 is TGTGCCAGCAGTACCGGGACAGTATACACCGGGGAGCTGTTTTTT. Protein: CASSTGTVYTGELFF.

The rearrangement links TRBV5-1 to TRBJ2-2; D is perhaps TRBD2 (5 bases). V gave up 4 bases and J gave up 3 bases, with 7 bases separating them. This CDR3 comprises 13 residues. CDR1 and CDR2 from the germline V gene are SGHRS and YFSETQ. The CDR3 DNA sequence: TGCGCCAGCAGCCCAGCGGACACCGGGGAGCTGTTTTTT. Protein: CASSPADTGELFF.

This clone was seen a handful of times. V is TRBV29-1 and J is TRBJ1-1, with a tentative D call TRBD1 (6 bases). Germline values: CDR1 SQVTM, CDR2 ANQGSEA. V lost 5 bases and J lost 10, with 11 bases in between. This CDR3 is built from 10 residues. CDR3 DNA: TGCAGCGTTACAGGGCCCGCAGCTTTCTTT. Amino acid sequence: CSVTGPAAFF. The whole variable domain, remainder taken from reference TRBV29-1 and TRBJ1-1, is SAVISQKPSRDICQRGTSLTIQCQVDSQVTMMFWYRQQPGQSLTLIATANQGSEATYESGFVIDKFPISRPNLTFSTLTVSNMSPEDSSIYLCSVTGPAAFFGQGTRLTVV.

This clone was counted a few times. This chain joins TRBV10-3 and TRBJ1-1, with D possibly matching TRBD1 (6 bases). Germline values: CDR1 ENHRY, CDR2 SYGVKD. The CDR3 totals 11 residues. V lost 6 bases and J lost 8, with 10 bases in between. The CDR3 loop is CAIRVDSEAFF. DNA of the CDR3: TGTGCCATCAGGGTGGACAGCGAAGCTTTCTTT.

The rearrangement joins TRBV7-2 to TRBJ2-3, with TRBD2 matching 8 bases. V gave up 4 bases and J gave up 9 bases; unmatched junction bases: 3. The CDR3 extends over 12 amino acids. Germline V gene lookup returns CDR1 SGHTA and CDR2 FQGNSA. The CDR3 bases are TGTGCCAGCAGCTATCGCGGGGGGACGCAGTATTTT. Translating gives CASSYRGGTQYF.

The chain uses TRBV13 and TRBJ2-7; D might be TRBD1 (5 bases). The CDR3 sequence is 13 residues long. The germline V gene has CDR1 PRHDT and CDR2 FYEKMQ (reference sequence). Trimming removed 5 bases from V and 0 bases from J, with 8 bases in between. The CDR3 DNA reads as TGTGCCAGCAGCACCGACAGCTCCTACGAGCAGTACTTC. Translated, it gives CASSTDSSYEQYF.

This clone turned up a few times. This chain uses TRBV29-1 with TRBJ1-1; a weak D match, TRBD1 (5 bases). V lost 7 bases and J 10 bases, leaving 19 bases between the germline ends. The CDR3 consists of 12 residues. Germline V CDR1 and CDR2: SQVTM, ANQGSEA. CDR3 sequence reads: CSASGTVRSAFF. CDR3 sequence (DNA): TGCAGCGCTTCTGGGACCGTTCGATCAGCTTTCTTT.

The chain joins TRBV29-1 to TRBJ2-7; 8 nucleotides agree with TRBD1. Germline V lookup: CDR1 SQVTM, CDR2 ANQGSEA. The CDR3 consists of 12 residues. The J segment lost 4 bases and the V segment lost 7 bases, leaving 6 bases of the junction unmatched. The CDR3, as DNA: TGCAGCGCCGGGACAGGAACATACGAGCAGTACTTC. As protein: CSAGTGTYEQYF.

This chain uses TRBV29-1 with TRBJ1-1, with D possibly TRBD1 on 5 matching bases. The CDR3 consists of 12 residues. The V and J ends lost 6 bases and 5 bases respectively, with 13 bases between them. CDR1 and CDR2 (germline): SQVTM, ANQGSEA. The CDR3 loop is CSVLRVGTEAFF. In DNA, the CDR3 is TGCAGCGTCCTCAGGGTGGGGACTGAAGCTTTCTTT.

The V gene is TRBV18, the J gene TRBJ2-1, with 7 bases matching TRBD2. Germline CDR1 reads KGHSH; CDR2 reads LQKENI. V gave up 2 bases and J gave up 6 bases; unmatched junction bases: 1. The CDR3 runs 13 residues. CDR3 coding DNA: TGTGCCAGCTCACCATCGGGGGGCAATGAGCAGTTCTTC. This codes for CASSPSGGNEQFF.

This chain uses TRBV29-1 with TRBJ2-7; D might be TRBD1 (6 bases). Per the germline V gene, CDR1 is SQVTM and CDR2 is ANQGSEA. This CDR3 spans 12 amino acids. Trimming took 4 bases from V and 5 from J, leaving 12 bases between them. CDR3 protein: CSVGRGSHEQYF. The CDR3 DNA reads as TGCAGCGTTGGTAGGGGGTCCCACGAGCAGTACTTC.

The V call is TRBV29-1, the J call TRBJ1-2; the D is unclear. The CDR3 is 13 residues long. Trimming shortened V by 6 bases and J by 3 bases, and 14 bases separated the two germline ends. Looked up from germline, CDR1 is SQVTM and CDR2 is ANQGSEA. CDR3 DNA: TGCAGCGTCTTTAGCCCGACCGACTATGGCTACACCTTC. Translating gives CSVFSPTDYGYTF.

The rearrangement uses TRBV11-2 and TRBJ2-3; no clear D. Germline CDR1 is SGHAT and CDR2 is FQNNGV. With 4 bases removed from V and 10 bases from J, the gap between germline ends came to 15 bases. CDR3 length: 13 amino acids. CDR3 sequence (DNA): TGTGCCAGCAGCTCCGACACGCCGGGTGCGCAGTATTTT. This sequence encodes CASSSDTPGAQYF. Supplemented by reference TRBV11-2 and TRBJ2-3, the full variable domain reads EAGVAQSPRYKIIEKRQSVAFWCNPISGHATLYWYQQILGQGPKLLIQFQNNGVVDDSQLPKDRFSAERLKGVDSTLKIQPAKLEDSAVYLCASSSDTPGAQYFGPGTRLTVL.

The chain carries TRBV10-3 and TRBJ1-1; D possibly corresponds to TRBD1 (5 bases). CDR1 and CDR2 (germline): ENHRY, SYGVKD. Trimming pared 7 bases from V and 8 bases from J, leaving 17 bases between. This CDR3 is built from 13 residues. CDR3 sequence: CAITEGVQTEAFF. CDR3 nucleotide sequence: TGTGCCATCACAGAAGGGGTCCAGACCGAAGCTTTCTTT.

The chain employs TRBV13 and TRBJ2-5; perhaps TRBD2 as D (6 bases). The germline V gene encodes CDR1 PRHDT and CDR2 FYEKMQ (reference sequence). This CDR3 has 15 amino acids. Trimming pared 5 bases from V and 4 bases from J, leaving 17 bases between. This chain's CDR3 is CASSLGGTFGETQYF. The CDR3 nucleotides are TGTGCCAGCAGCCTTGGGGGGACCTTCGGAGAGACCCAGTACTTC. The full variable domain, completed using reference TRBV13 and TRBJ2-5, is AAGVIQSPRHLIKEKRETATLKCYPIPRHDTVYWYQQGPGQDPQFLISFYEKMQSDKGSIPDRFSAQQFSDYHSELNMSSLELGDSALYFCASSLGGTFGETQYFGPGTRLLVL.

There are a few counts of this clone. Germline and junction disagree at one end, which may indicate a read error. The CDR3 reads CAWSDRGFWF. CDR3 DNA: TGTGCCTGGTCGGACAGGGGCTTTTGGTTC. The J gene is TRBJ2-7, the V gene TRBV30; 9 bases agree with TRBD1. Germline CDR1 and CDR2: GTSNPN and SVGIG (reference sequence). This CDR3 has 10 residues.

The chain recombines TRBV25-1 with TRBJ1-5, with D perhaps matching TRBD1 (6 bases). The CDR3 spans 17 residues. V lost 1 base, J lost 3 bases, and 16 bases lay in between. Per the germline V gene, CDR1 is MGHDK and CDR2 is SYGVNS. CDR3 protein: CASSECRRQVFNQPQHF. DNA for the CDR3: TGTGCCAGCAGTGAATGTAGGAGACAGGTGTTCAATCAGCCCCAGCATTTT.

The chain combines TRBV5-6 with TRBJ1-5; D not certain. Germline-derived CDR1 and CDR2 are SGHDT and YYEEEE. CDR3 length: 13 residues. Trimming removed 0 bases from V and 6 bases from J, with 7 bases in between. The CDR3 DNA sequence: TGTGCCAGCAGCTTGGATTTGGGTCAGCCCCAGCATTTT. Amino acids: CASSLDLGQPQHF.

The V call is TRBV30, the J call TRBJ1-3, with a possible D match to TRBD1 (5 bases). Germline values: CDR1 GTSNPN, CDR2 SVGIG (reference sequence). Trimming removed 1 base from V and 2 bases from J, with 12 bases in between. The CDR3 contains 15 residues. The CDR3 DNA reads TGTGCCTGGAGTGCGTGGGGCGGAACTGGAAACACCATATATTTT. It is translated as CAWSAWGGTGNTIYF.

The gene calls are TRBV11-2 and TRBJ2-1; no firm D call. This CDR3 has 11 residues. Deletions cut 5 bases from V and 7 bases from J, with 6 bases between. The germline V gene has CDR1 SGHAT and CDR2 FQNNGV. The CDR3 loop reads CASSPHNEQFF. The CDR3 DNA reads TGTGCCAGCAGCCCCCATAATGAGCAGTTCTTC.

The genes are TRBV4-3 and TRBJ2-7, with 12 bases lining up with TRBD1. J was trimmed by 7 bases and V by 3 bases; bases with no gene match: 4. This CDR3 is 14 amino acids long. Per germline, CDR1 LGHNA and CDR2 YSLEER. This CDR3 reads CASSQGQGAREQYF. Here the CDR3 DNA reads TGCGCCAGCAGCCAGGGACAGGGGGCAAGGGAGCAGTACTTC.

This clone occurred a few times. The rearrangement links TRBV7-2 to TRBJ2-1; D uncertain. The V gene's germline CDR1 is SGHTA and CDR2 FQGNSA. The CDR3 totals 14 residues. Trimming shortened V by 3 bases and J by 2 bases, and 8 bases separated the two germline ends. CDR3: CASSLQPPYNEQFF. CDR3 DNA: TGTGCCAGCAGCTTGCAGCCGCCCTACAATGAGCAGTTCTTC.

This chain links TRBV21-1 with TRBJ2-7; TRBD2 was called by the table and not checked on the DNA. TRBV21-1 has pseudogene status. This CDR3 has 16 amino acids. The CDR3, as DNA: TGTGCCAGCAGCAAAGAGGGAGGGACCGACTCCTACGAGCAGTACTTC. Protein product: CASSKEGGTDSYEQYF.

The J gene is TRBJ2-1, the V gene TRBV28; maybe TRBD1 (7 bases). The V end lost 7 bases, the J end lost 10 bases, and 14 bases lay between the germline ends. CDR3 length: 12 amino acids. Germline V CDR1 and CDR2: MDHEN, SYDVKM. The CDR3: CASNQGGYEQFF. The CDR3 DNA follows: TGTGCCAGCAATCAGGGGGGATACGAGCAGTTCTTC.

CDR3 loop: CASSPRRSPDTQYF. In DNA, the CDR3 is TGTGCCAGCAGCCCCCGCCGAAGCCCAGATACGCAGTATTTT. V gene TRBV7-8 combines with J gene TRBJ2-3; no clear D gene. Trimming left V 5 bases short and J 4 bases short, with 13 bases between. This CDR3 is 14 amino acids long. The germline CDR1 and CDR2 sequences are SGHVS and FQNEAQ.

CDR3 region: CASSSRTGNQPQHF. The CDR3 DNA reads as TGTGCCAGCAGTTCCCGGACAGGCAATCAGCCCCAGCATTTT. The genes are TRBV5-6 and TRBJ1-5, with a tentative D call TRBD1 (6 bases). CDR1 SGHDT and CDR2 YYEEEE come from the germline V gene. V dropped 5 bases and J dropped 2 bases, with 11 bases sitting between them. The CDR3 has 14 amino acids.

This chain joins TRBV6-6 and TRBJ2-5; 7 positions match TRBD1. From germline, CDR1 is MNHNY and CDR2 SVGAGI (reference sequence). V dropped 2 bases and J dropped 2; count of bases not matched to a gene: 8. The CDR3 has 16 residues. In DNA form, the CDR3 reads TGTGCCAGCAGTTACGCCGGGACAGCGCATCAAGAGACCCAGTACTTC. Translating gives CASSYAGTAHQETQYF.

V usage is TRBV27 and J usage is TRBJ1-2; D remains ambiguous. Germline V gene lookup returns CDR1 MNHEY and CDR2 SMNVEV (reference sequence). Trimming removed 5 bases at V and 0 bases at J, with 10 bases between. The CDR3 length is 14 residues. The CDR3 reads CASSRSRSNYGYTF. The CDR3 bases are TGTGCCAGCAGTCGGTCAAGATCTAACTATGGCTACACCTTC.